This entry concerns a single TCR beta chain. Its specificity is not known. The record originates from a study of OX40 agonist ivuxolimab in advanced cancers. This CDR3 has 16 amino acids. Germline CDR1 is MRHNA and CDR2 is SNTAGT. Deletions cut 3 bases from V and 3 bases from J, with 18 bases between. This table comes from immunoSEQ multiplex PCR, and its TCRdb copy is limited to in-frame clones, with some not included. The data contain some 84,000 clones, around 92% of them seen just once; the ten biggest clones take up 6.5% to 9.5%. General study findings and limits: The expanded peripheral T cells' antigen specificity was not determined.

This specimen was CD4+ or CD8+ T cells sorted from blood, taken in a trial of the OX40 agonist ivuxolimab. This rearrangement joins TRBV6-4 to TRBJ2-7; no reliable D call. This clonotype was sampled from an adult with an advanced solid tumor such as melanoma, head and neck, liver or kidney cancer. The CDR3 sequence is CASSEKSGSWVYEQYF. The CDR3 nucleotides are TGTGCCAGCAGTGAGAAGTCGGGTTCGTGGGTCTACGAGCAGTACTTC.